This T cell receptor (beta chain) emerged from a study of early T cells in non-severe SARS-CoV-2 infection. TCRdb ran MiXCR on the 5' RACE reads and lists one entry per CDR3 protein. The table shows 70,000 to 90,000 distinct CDR3 sequences, with around 11% occurring only once. This clonotype was observed a few times. CDR1 is MGHDK and CDR2 is SYGVNS in the germline V gene. Trimming shortened V by 1 base and J by 7 bases, and 16 bases separated the two germline ends. CDR3 length: 15 residues. The material sequenced was whole blood. The source of this sequence is an adult who was a healthcare worker with PCR-confirmed SARS-CoV-2 infection or an uninfected control (not recorded which). The gene calls are TRBV25-1 and TRBJ2-5; D possibly uses TRBD1 or TRBD2 (5 bases each). CDR3 in DNA: TGTGCCAGCAGTGAATTGGTTGGGACCGACGGGACCCAGTACTTC. This gives the protein CASSELVGTDGTQYF.